The present T cell receptor beta chain was sequenced within a study of response to subunit inactivated influenza vaccine. Broader study findings: The authors put forward the suggestion that each seasonal influenza vaccination may bring in only a limited number of new T cells.

V was pared by 2 bases and J by 1 base, with 17 bases between. This CDR3 comprises 16 residues. Per germline, CDR1 DFQATT and CDR2 SNEGSKA (reference sequence). This clonotype was detected a few times. Its antigen is currently unknown. TCRdb re-analysed the RT-PCR reads in MiXCR, keeping a single row per CDR3 protein. The sample shows more than 250,000 distinct CDR3 sequences, 21% of them seen only once. The receptor was isolated from a man aged 50-75 years who received an inactivated influenza vaccine. This material consisted of PBMCs from blood, taken about 20 months after vaccination. The V call is TRBV20-1, the J call TRBJ1-2; possible D gene TRBD1, 6 bases. Here the CDR3 reads CSARREVGALNYGYTF. The CDR3 bases are TGCAGTGCTAGAAGGGAGGTGGGGGCTCTTAACTATGGCTACACCTTC.